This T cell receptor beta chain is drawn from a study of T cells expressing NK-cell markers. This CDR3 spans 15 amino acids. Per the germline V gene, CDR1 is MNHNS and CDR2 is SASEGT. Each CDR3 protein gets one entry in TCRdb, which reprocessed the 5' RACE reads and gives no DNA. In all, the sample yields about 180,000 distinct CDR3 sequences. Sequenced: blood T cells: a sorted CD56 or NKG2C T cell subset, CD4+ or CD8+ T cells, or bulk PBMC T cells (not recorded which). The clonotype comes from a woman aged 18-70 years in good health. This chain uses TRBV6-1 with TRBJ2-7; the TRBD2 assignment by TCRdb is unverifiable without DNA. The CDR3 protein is CASSSLGGRPYEQYF.